This T cell receptor (beta chain) was found in a study of T cells in localized non-small cell lung cancer. This table comes from immunoSEQ multiplex PCR, and its TCRdb copy is limited to in-frame clones, with some not included. The repertoire consists of roughly 38,000 clones, with about 87% occurring once and the leading ten covering less than 3.5%. The CDR3 extends over 13 amino acids. CDR1 and CDR2 from the germline V gene are SGHTA and FQGNSA. Trimming removed 3 bases from V and 3 bases from J, with 5 bases in between. The specimen was peripheral blood, collected before any cancer treatment. The clonotype originates from a woman between 35 and 75 years old with stage I lung adenocarcinoma. The chain employs TRBV7-2 and TRBJ2-2; a weak D match, TRBD2 (5 bases). The CDR3 nucleotides are TGTGCCAGCAGCTTGGACTACACCGGGGAGCTGTTTTTT. Residues: CASSLDYTGELFF.